This T cell receptor (beta chain) was documented in a study of response to subunit inactivated influenza vaccine. This CDR3 region has 14 residues. Trimming cost V 5 bases and J 7 bases, with 16 bases left between them. CDR1 and CDR2 (germline): SGHRS, YFSETQ. This clonotype has a single count. Antigen: not known. TCRdb re-derived calls from the RT-PCR reads in MiXCR, one entry per CDR3 protein. The sample lists 650,000 to 800,000 distinct CDR3 sequences; about 18% were seen once. Overall study findings and caveats: Authors suggested few new T cells are recruited by each seasonal influenza vaccination.

The sequencing here drew on PBMCs from blood, taken around 5 days after vaccination. The V gene is TRBV5-1, the J gene TRBJ1-5, with D possibly matching TRBD1 (6 bases). This TCR was recovered from a man aged 50-60 years who received an inactivated influenza vaccine. The CDR3 sequence: CASRPDRLGQPQHF. In DNA form, the CDR3 reads TGCGCCAGCAGACCTGACAGGTTAGGACAGCCCCAGCATTTT.